This T cell receptor (beta chain) was recovered during a study of T cell changes during pregnancy in multiple sclerosis. Per germline, CDR1 MDHEN and CDR2 SYDVKM. This CDR3 contains 13 residues. Losses at the gene ends were 6 bases for V and 2 bases for J; bases not matched to a gene: 4. TCRdb's copy holds only in-frame clones and misses some; the assay was immunoSEQ multiplex PCR. Of 40,000 to 45,000 clones listed, approximately 92% are singletons. With respect to this clone: This sequence may be a read error, since a much larger clone differs from it by one base. Other DNA variants within this sample encode the same CDR3.

V is TRBV28 and J is TRBJ2-7; 7 bases agree with TRBD2. This receptor was taken from a female donor with multiple sclerosis, enrolled in a pregnancy study. The sequencing used CD4+ T cells from peripheral blood mononuclear cells, collected in the first trimester of pregnancy. CDR3 loop: CASRGGGAYEQYF. The CDR3, as DNA: TGTGCCAGCAGGGGGGGAGGGGCCTACGAGCAGTACTTC. Together with reference TRBV28 and TRBJ2-7, the CDR3 gives the full variable domain: DVKVTQSSRYLVKRTGEKVFLECVQDMDHENMFWYRQDPGLGLRLIYFSYDVKMKEKGDIPEGYSVSREKKERFSLILESASTNQTSMYLCASRGGGAYEQYFGPGTRLTVT.